Listed here is a single T cell receptor (beta chain). This sample was taken from a study of sequential checkpoint blockade in melanoma. Study overall: Randomization was 1:1 between first-line nivolumab→ipilimumab and ipilimumab→nivolumab. Each arm's sequence ended with maintenance nivolumab.

The method was immunoSEQ multiplex PCR; TCRdb's version includes in-frame clones alone and lacks a portion of them. The table has under 25,000 clones, around 82% seen once. Treatment here: randomized to nivolumab then ipilimumab (arm A) or the reverse (arm B). No patient had prior DNA-damaging chemotherapy. PBMC sorting kept live CD3+CD8+ cells without CD19 or CD56. Germline trimming cut 7 bases from V and 9 bases from J; bases unmatched to any gene: 12. The length of the CDR3 is 14 residues. The germline V gene encodes CDR1 MGHDK and CDR2 SYGVNS. The sample was CD8+ T cells sorted from blood (inferred from file names), taken from a patient given nivolumab and ipilimumab in sequence. The chain carries TRBV25-1 and TRBJ2-7, with 10 nucleotides matching TRBD2. The receptor comes from a human donor with melanoma. The CDR3: CASIKRAGGVGQYF. CDR3 sequence (DNA): TGTGCCAGCATTAAACGAGCGGGAGGGGTAGGGCAGTACTTC.